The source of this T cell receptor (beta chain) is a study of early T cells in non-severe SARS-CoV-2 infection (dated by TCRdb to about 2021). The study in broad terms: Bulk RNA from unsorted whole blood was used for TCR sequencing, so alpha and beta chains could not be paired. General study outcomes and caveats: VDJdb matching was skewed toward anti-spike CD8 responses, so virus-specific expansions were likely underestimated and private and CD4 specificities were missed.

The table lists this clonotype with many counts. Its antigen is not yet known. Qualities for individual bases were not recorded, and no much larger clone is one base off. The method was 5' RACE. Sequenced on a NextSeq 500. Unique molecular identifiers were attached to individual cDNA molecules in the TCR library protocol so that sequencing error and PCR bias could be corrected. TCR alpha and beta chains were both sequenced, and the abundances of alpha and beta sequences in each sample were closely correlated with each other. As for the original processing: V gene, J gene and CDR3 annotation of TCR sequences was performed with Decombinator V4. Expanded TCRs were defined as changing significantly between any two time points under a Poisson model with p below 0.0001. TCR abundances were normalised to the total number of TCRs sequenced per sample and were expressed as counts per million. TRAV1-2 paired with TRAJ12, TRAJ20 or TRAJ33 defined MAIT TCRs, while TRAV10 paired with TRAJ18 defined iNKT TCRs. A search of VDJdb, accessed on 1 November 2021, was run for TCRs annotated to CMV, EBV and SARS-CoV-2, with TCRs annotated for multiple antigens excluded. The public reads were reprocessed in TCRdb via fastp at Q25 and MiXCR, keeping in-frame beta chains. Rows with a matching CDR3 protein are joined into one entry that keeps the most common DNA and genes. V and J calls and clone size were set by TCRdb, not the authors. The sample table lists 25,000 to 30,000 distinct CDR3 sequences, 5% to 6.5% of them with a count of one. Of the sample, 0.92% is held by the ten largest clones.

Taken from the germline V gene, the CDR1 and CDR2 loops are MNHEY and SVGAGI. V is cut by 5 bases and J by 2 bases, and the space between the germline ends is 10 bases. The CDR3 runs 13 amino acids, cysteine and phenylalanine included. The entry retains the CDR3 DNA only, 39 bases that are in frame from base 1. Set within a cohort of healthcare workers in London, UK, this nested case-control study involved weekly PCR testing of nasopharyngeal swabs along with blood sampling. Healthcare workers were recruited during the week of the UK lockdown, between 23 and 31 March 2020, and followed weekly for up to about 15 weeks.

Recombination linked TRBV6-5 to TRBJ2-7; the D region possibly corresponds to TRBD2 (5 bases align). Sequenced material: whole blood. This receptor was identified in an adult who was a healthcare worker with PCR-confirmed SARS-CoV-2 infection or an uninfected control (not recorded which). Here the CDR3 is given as CASSNGDPYEQYF. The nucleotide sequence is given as TGTGCCAGCAGTAACGGGGATCCCTACGAGCAGTACTTC.